These 21 T cell receptor beta chains share one sample of origin, sequenced in a study of human T cells and chemical hapten exposure. The library tagged individual cDNA molecules with unique molecular identifiers. TCRdb fed the reads into MiXCR, producing one record per CDR3 protein. In the table there are approximately 3,000 distinct CDR3 sequences, around 48% of which are singletons. Treatment noted: therapeutic diphenylcyclopropenone sensitization with weekly scalp DPC. The specimen comprised whole blood, sampled before DPC sensitization or 2, 6, or about 24 weeks after (not recorded which). These receptors originate from an adult with alopecia areata. Some clones in this sample may be carry-over from other donors' samples. This table probably holds off-target reads from a library built for another chain.

This clonotype was picked up a small number of times. The chain links TRBV10-3 to TRBJ2-1; D call uncertain. CDR1 is ENHRY and CDR2 is SYGVKD in the germline V gene. CDR3 length: 12 residues. Deletions cut 5 bases from V and 7 bases from J, with 9 bases between. The CDR3, as DNA: TGTGCCATCAGTCCGACCGAAAATGAGCAGTTCTTC. Translating it yields CAISPTENEQFF.

This chain joins TRBV7-6 and TRBJ2-5; D is uncertain. Germline V gives CDR1 SGHVS, CDR2 FNYEAQ. The CDR3 is 16 residues long. The V and J ends lost 1 base and 1 base respectively, with 13 bases between them. The CDR3 coding sequence is TGTGCCAGCAGCTTAGGCCCCCAGTTCACCCAAGAGACCCAGTACTTC. Its translation is CASSLGPQFTQETQYF. Complete variable domain (other parts from reference TRBV7-6 and TRBJ2-5): GAGVSQSPRYKVTKRGQDVALRCDPISGHVSLYWYRQALGQGPEFLTYFNYEAQQDKSGLPNDRFSAERPEGSISTLTIQRTEQRDSAMYRCASSLGPQFTQETQYFGPGTRLLVL.

The V gene is TRBV11-2, the J gene TRBJ1-1; D not resolved. The CDR3 has 13 amino acids. CDR1 is SGHAT and CDR2 is FQNNGV in the germline V gene. V shed 5 bases and J shed 7 bases, with 14 bases lying between them. The CDR3 loop is CASSPVSPIEAFF. CDR3 DNA sequence: TGTGCCAGCAGCCCGGTCTCCCCGATTGAAGCTTTCTTT.

The V call is TRBV3-1, the J call TRBJ2-5; the D call may be TRBD1 or TRBD2 (5 bases each). V was cut by 1 base and J by 2 bases, with 5 bases left in between. From germline, CDR1 is LGHDT and CDR2 YNNKEL (reference sequence). This CDR3 region has 13 residues. In nucleotides, the CDR3 is TGTGCCAGCAGCCAAGGGGGGCAAGAGACCCAGTACTTC. Translation gives CASSQGGQETQYF.

This clonotype was seen more than once but under ten times. The rearrangement links TRBV7-3 to TRBJ2-7, with 12 positions matching TRBD1. The junction had 4 bases not matched to a gene; V was cut back by 5 bases and J by 5 bases. The CDR3 totals 14 residues. CDR1 and CDR2 (germline): SGHTA, FQGTGA. In DNA form, the CDR3 reads TGTGCCAGCAGCGTGGGGACAGGGGGCGACGAGCAGTACTTC. It translates to CASSVGTGGDEQYF.

The V call is TRBV9, the J call TRBJ2-1, with TRBD2 matching over 10 bases. Trimming removed 6 bases from V and 5 bases from J; junction bases left unmatched: 5. CDR3 length: 14 residues. Germline CDR1 is SGDLS and CDR2 is YYNGEE. The CDR3 reads CASTPSGGHNEQFF. DNA of the CDR3: TGTGCCAGCACCCCTAGCGGGGGCCACAATGAGCAGTTCTTC.

V and J are TRBV5-6 and TRBJ2-4; D gene uncertain. The CDR3 has 14 residues. V was clipped by 4 bases and J by 2 bases, with 10 bases between them. The V gene's germline CDR1 is SGHDT and CDR2 YYEEEE. The CDR3 protein is CASSQGAPKNIQYF. The CDR3 DNA reads TGTGCCAGCAGCCAAGGTGCGCCCAAAAACATTCAGTACTTC. The full variable domain, in which reference TRBV5-6 and TRBJ2-4 provide the parts outside the CDR3, is DAGVTQSPTHLIKTRGQQVTLRCSPKSGHDTVSWYQQALGQGPQFIFQYYEEEERQRGNFPDRFSGHQFPNYSSELNVNALLLGDSALYLCASSQGAPKNIQYFGAGTRLSVL.

CDR3 sequence reads: CASSLAGPYEQYF. In nucleotides, the CDR3 is TGTGCCAGCAGCTTAGCGGGGCCCTACGAGCAGTACTTC. This chain joins TRBV7-9 and TRBJ2-7; tentative D call: TRBD1 (5 bases). The CDR3 extends over 13 amino acids. V was pared by 0 bases and J by 2 bases, with 5 bases between. The V gene's germline CDR1 is SEHNR and CDR2 FQNEAQ (reference sequence).

The sample holds a few counts of this clonotype. The chain employs TRBV7-2 and TRBJ2-1, with 13 bases identical to TRBD2. The CDR3 extends over 16 amino acids. The germline V gene has CDR1 SGHTA and CDR2 FQGNSA. The junction had 9 bases not matched to a gene; V was cut back by 4 bases and J by 9 bases. The CDR3 sequence: CASSSRTGLAGLEQFF. CDR3 nucleotide sequence: TGTGCCAGCAGCTCCCGGACGGGACTAGCGGGGCTTGAGCAGTTCTTC.

This clonotype was found a few times. V and J are TRBV7-2 and TRBJ2-3; 10 nucleotides align to TRBD2. The V segment lost 3 bases and the J segment 0 bases; nucleotides outside the gene matches: 6. Per germline, CDR1 SGHTA and CDR2 FQGNSA. The CDR3 extends over 17 amino acids. The CDR3: CASSFPGLAASTDTQYF. In DNA, the CDR3 is TGTGCCAGCAGCTTCCCCGGACTAGCGGCTAGCACAGATACGCAGTATTTT.

This clonotype was seen a few times. The chain uses TRBV5-1 and TRBJ2-6, with 7 bases fitting TRBD1. This CDR3 comprises 19 residues. The J segment lost 2 bases and the V segment lost 3 bases, leaving 14 bases of the junction unmatched. CDR1 is SGHRS and CDR2 is YFSETQ in the germline V gene. CDR3 residues: CASSSFSQGVMAGANVLTF. CDR3 bases: TGCGCCAGCAGCTCTTTCTCTCAGGGGGTTATGGCTGGGGCCAACGTCCTGACTTTC.

A few counts support this clonotype. This rearrangement joins TRBV19 to TRBJ2-2, with 7 bases aligning to TRBD1. V trimming: 6 bases; J trimming: 6 bases; junction bases outside the gene matches: 4. The CDR3 length is 13 residues. Germline V gene data show CDR1 as LNHDA and CDR2 as SQIVND (reference sequence). CDR3 DNA: TGTGCCAGTAGCACACAGGGGCCCGGGGAGCTGTTTTTT. This codes for CASSTQGPGELFF.

The rearrangement links TRBV5-1 to TRBJ2-3, with D possibly TRBD1 on 5 matching bases. The germline V gene encodes CDR1 SGHRS and CDR2 YFSETQ. Deletions cut 2 bases from V and 11 bases from J, with 21 bases between. The CDR3 extends over 15 amino acids. CDR3 sequence: CASSFGGAKSSVQYF. The CDR3 DNA reads as TGCGCCAGCAGCTTTGGTGGGGCCAAAAGTTCTGTGCAGTATTTT.

V and J are TRBV7-9 and TRBJ2-1, with no clear D. Germline V lookup: CDR1 SEHNR, CDR2 FQNEAQ (reference sequence). V gave up 5 bases and J gave up 5 bases, with 7 bases separating them. The CDR3 spans 12 residues. The CDR3 sequence: CASSPDNNEQFF. CDR3 coding DNA: TGTGCCAGCAGCCCGGATAACAATGAGCAGTTCTTC.

This clonotype was detected a few times. This chain connects TRBV3-1 to TRBJ2-2; 8 bases match TRBD1. Germline CDR1 reads LGHDT; CDR2 reads YNNKEL (reference sequence). CDR3 length: 16 residues. J lost 4 bases, V lost 3 bases, and 7 bases had no gene match. The CDR3 loop reads CASSQWDRRPTGELFF. The CDR3 DNA is TGTGCCAGCAGCCAGTGGGACAGGAGACCCACCGGGGAGCTGTTTTTT.

The V call is TRBV6-5, the J call TRBJ2-1; 13 positions agree with TRBD2. The V segment lost 5 bases and the J segment 9 bases; nucleotides outside the gene matches: 10. Germline V gene data show CDR1 as MNHEY and CDR2 as SVGAGI. The CDR3 is made up of 16 amino acids. The CDR3, as DNA: TGTGCCAGCAGTATACAACTAGCGGGGGGGTGGAGTGAGCAGTTCTTC. Protein sequence: CASSIQLAGGWSEQFF.

This chain connects TRBV10-2 to TRBJ1-1, with TRBD1 identical over 9 bases. Looked up from germline, CDR1 is WSHSY and CDR2 is SAAADI. The CDR3 covers 15 residues. The J segment lost 1 base and the V segment lost 3 bases, leaving 3 bases of the junction unmatched. The CDR3 spells CASSESQGANTEAFF. The CDR3 DNA reads TGCGCCAGCAGTGAATCACAGGGGGCGAACACTGAAGCTTTCTTT.

The chain couples TRBV7-6 to TRBJ2-3, with D unresolved. In germline, CDR1 is SGHVS, CDR2 FNYEAQ. Trimming pared 5 bases from V and 2 bases from J, leaving 14 bases between. CDR3 length: 15 amino acids. CDR3 in DNA: TGTGCCAGCAGCCCTCAGAGATTAAACACAGATACGCAGTATTTT. Translating gives CASSPQRLNTDTQYF.

This clonotype was seen a few times. V and J are TRBV11-1 and TRBJ2-6; no firm D call. V shed 8 bases and J shed 1 base, with 9 bases lying between them. This CDR3 comprises 14 residues. Germline assignment: CDR1 SGHAT and CDR2 FQDESV (reference sequence). The CDR3 DNA is TGTGCCAGCGGATTTGGGTCTGGGGCCAACGTCCTGACTTTC. Its translation is CASGFGSGANVLTF. The complete variable domain, with remaining parts taken from reference TRBV11-1 and TRBJ2-6, reads EAEVAQSPRYKITEKSQAVAFWCDPISGHATLYWYRQILGQGPELLVQFQDESVVDDSQLPKDRFSAERLKGVDSTLKIQPAELGDSAMYLCASGFGSGANVLTFGAGSRLTVL.

This chain links TRBV5-1 with TRBJ2-7; a possible D gene is TRBD1 (7 bases). The V gene's germline CDR1 is SGHRS and CDR2 YFSETQ. This CDR3 is built from 13 residues. Trimming cost V 4 bases and J 3 bases, with 11 bases left between them. DNA of the CDR3: TGCGCCAGCAGCGGCGGGACAGACTACGAGCAGTACTTC. It is translated as CASSGGTDYEQYF.

This chain connects TRBV5-1 to TRBJ2-1, with 8 bases matching TRBD1. Germline lookup yields CDR1 SGHRS and CDR2 YFSETQ. The CDR3 sequence is 14 residues long. V shed 5 bases, J shed 4 bases, and the junction held 5 bases outside the gene matches. The CDR3 loop reads CASSDRGPYNEQFF. The CDR3 DNA sequence: TGCGCCAGCAGTGACAGGGGCCCTTACAATGAGCAGTTCTTC.